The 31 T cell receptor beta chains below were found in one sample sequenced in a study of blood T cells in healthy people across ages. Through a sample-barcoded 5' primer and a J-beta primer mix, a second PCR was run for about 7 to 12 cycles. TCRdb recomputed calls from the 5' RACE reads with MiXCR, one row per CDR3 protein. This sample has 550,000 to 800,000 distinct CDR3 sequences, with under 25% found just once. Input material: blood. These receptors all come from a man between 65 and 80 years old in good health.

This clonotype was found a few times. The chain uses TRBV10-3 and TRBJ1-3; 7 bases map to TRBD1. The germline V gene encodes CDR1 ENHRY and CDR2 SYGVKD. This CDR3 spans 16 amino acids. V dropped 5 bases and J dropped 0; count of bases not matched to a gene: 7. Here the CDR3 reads CAISTDRVGSGNTIYF. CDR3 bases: TGTGCCATCAGTACCGACAGGGTCGGCTCTGGAAACACCATATATTTT.

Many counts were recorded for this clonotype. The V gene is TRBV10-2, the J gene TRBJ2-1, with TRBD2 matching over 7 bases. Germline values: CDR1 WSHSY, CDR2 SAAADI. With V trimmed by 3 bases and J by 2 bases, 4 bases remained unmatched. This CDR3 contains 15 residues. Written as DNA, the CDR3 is TGCGCCAGCAGTGACTGGGCGGGAGCCTACAATGAGCAGTTCTTC. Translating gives CASSDWAGAYNEQFF.

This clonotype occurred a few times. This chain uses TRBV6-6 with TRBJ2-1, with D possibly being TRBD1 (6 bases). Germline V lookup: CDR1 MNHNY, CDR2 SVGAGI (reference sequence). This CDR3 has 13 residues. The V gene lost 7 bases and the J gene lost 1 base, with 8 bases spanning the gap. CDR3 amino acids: CASKTGSYNEQFF. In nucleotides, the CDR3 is TGTGCCAGCAAAACAGGGTCCTACAATGAGCAGTTCTTC.

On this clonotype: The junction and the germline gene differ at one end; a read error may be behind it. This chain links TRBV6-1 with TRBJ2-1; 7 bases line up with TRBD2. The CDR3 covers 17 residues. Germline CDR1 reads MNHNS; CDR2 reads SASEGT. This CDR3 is CASSDLPGTNSHNEQFF. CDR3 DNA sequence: TGTGCCAGCAGTGACTTACCCGGGACTAACTCCCACAATGAGCAGTTCTTC.

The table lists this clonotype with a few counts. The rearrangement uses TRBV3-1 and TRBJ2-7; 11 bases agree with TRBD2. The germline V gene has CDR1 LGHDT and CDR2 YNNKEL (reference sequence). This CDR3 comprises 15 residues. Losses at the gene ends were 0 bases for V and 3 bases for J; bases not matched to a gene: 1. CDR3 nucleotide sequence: TGTGCCAGCAGCCAAGAGGGGACTAGCGGCTACGAGCAGTACTTC. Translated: CASSQEGTSGYEQYF.

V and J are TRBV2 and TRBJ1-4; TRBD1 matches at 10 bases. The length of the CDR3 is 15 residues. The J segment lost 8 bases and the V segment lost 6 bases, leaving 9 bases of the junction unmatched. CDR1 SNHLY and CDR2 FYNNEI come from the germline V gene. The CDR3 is CASSRDRGGEEKLFF. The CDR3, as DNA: TGTGCCAGCAGCCGGGACAGGGGAGGCGAAGAAAAACTGTTTTTT.

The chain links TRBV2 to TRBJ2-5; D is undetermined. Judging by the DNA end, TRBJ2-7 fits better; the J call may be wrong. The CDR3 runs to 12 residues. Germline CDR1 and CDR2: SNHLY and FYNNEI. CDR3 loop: CASSARSYEQYF. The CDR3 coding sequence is TGTGCCAGCAGCGCTCGAAGCTACGAGCAGTACTTC.

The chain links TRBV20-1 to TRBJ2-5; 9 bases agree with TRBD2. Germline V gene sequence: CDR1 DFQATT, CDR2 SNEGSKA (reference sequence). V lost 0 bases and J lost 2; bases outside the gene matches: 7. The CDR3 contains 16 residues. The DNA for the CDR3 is TGCAGTGCTAGAGATCCGCTAGCGGGGCCTCAAGAGACCCAGTACTTC. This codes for CSARDPLAGPQETQYF.

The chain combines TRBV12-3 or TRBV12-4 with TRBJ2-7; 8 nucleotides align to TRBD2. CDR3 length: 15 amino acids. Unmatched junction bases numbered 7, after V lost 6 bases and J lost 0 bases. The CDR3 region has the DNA TGTGCCAGCAGCCGACTAGCGAAAAGCTCCTACGAGCAGTACTTC. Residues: CASSRLAKSSYEQYF.

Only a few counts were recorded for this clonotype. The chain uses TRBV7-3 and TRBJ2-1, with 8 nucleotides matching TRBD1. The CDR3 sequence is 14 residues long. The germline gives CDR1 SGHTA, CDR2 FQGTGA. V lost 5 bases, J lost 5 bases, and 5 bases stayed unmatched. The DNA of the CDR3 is TGTGCCAGCAGCGCCGGGACAGGTGACAATGAGCAGTTCTTC. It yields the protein CASSAGTGDNEQFF. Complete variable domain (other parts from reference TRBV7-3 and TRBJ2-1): GAGVSQTPSNKVTEKGKYVELRCDPISGHTALYWYRQSLGQGPEFLIYFQGTGAADDSGLPNDRFFAVRPEGSVSTLKIQRTERGDSAVYLCASSAGTGDNEQFFGPGTRLTVL.

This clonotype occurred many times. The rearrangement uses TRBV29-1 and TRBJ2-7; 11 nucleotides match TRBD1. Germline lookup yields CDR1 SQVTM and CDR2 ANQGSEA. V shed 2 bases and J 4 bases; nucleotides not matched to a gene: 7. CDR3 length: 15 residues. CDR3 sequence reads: CSVERPGTGGYEQYF. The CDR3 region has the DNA TGCAGCGTTGAAAGACCCGGGACAGGGGGTTACGAGCAGTACTTC.

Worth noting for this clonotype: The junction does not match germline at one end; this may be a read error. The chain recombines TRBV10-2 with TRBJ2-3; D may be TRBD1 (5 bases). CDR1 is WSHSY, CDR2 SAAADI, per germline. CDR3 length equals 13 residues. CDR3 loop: CASRDSPRDTQCF. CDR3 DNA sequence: TGCGCCAGCAGAGACAGCCCCAGGGATACGCAGTGTTTT.

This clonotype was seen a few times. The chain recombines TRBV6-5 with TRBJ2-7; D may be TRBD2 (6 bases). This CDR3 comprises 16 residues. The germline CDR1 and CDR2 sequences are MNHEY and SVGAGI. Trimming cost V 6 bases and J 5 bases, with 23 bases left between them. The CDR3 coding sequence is TGTGCCAGCAGCTATGGGAGTGGGACGGGGGTAAACGAGCAGTACTTC. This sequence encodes CASSYGSGTGVNEQYF.

The DNA for the CDR3 is TGCAGCGTTGGGGACAGGGGGTCCCAGGAGACCCAGTACTTC. The encoded protein is CSVGDRGSQETQYF. This chain links TRBV29-1 with TRBJ2-5, with 11 bases lining up with TRBD1. The CDR3 totals 14 residues. J was trimmed by 5 bases and V by 4 bases; bases with no gene match: 6. Germline values: CDR1 SQVTM, CDR2 ANQGSEA. Variable domain in full (rest from reference TRBV29-1 and TRBJ2-5): SAVISQKPSRDICQRGTSLTIQCQVDSQVTMMFWYRQQPGQSLTLIATANQGSEATYESGFVIDKFPISRPNLTFSTLTVSNMSPEDSSIYLCSVGDRGSQETQYFGPGTRLLVL.

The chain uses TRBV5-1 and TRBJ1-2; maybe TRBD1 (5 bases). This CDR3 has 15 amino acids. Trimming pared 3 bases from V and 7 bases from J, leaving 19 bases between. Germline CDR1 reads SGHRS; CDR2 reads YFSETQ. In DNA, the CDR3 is TGCGCCAGCAGCTCTGGGCCCGGGACCCAACGTGGCTACACCTTC. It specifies CASSSGPGTQRGYTF.

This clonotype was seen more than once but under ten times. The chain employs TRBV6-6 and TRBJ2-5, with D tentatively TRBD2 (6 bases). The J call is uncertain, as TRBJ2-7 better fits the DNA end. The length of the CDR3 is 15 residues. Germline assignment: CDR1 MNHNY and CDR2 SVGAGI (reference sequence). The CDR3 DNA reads TGTGCCAGCAGTTACAAAGCGGGCGCCTCCTACGAGCAGTACTTC. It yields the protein CASSYKAGASYEQYF.

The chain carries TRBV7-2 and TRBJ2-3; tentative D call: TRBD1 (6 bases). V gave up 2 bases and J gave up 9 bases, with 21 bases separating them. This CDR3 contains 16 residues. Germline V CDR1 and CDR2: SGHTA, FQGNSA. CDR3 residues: CASSLSAGDIGRTQYF. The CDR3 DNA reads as TGTGCCAGCAGCTTAAGCGCCGGGGACATCGGAAGAACGCAGTATTTT.

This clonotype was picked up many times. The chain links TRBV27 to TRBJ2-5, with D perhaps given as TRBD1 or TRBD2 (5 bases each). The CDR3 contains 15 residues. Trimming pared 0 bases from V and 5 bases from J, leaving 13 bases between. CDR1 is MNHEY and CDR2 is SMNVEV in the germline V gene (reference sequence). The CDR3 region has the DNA TGTGCCAGCAGTTTATCATGGCAGGGAGTGGAGACCCAGTACTTC. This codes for CASSLSWQGVETQYF.

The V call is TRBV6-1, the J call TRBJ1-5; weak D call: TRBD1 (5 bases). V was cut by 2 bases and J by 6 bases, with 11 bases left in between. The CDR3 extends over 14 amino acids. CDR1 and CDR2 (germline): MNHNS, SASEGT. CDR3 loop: CASSESLGPQPQHF. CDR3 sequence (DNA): TGTGCCAGCAGTGAATCCCTGGGGCCTCAGCCCCAGCATTTT.

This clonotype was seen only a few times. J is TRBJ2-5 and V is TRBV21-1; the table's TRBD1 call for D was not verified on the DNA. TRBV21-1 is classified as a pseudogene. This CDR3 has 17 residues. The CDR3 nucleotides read TGTGCCAGCAGCAAAGCGGGAGGTCGGGACGGAGAAGAGACCCAGTACTTC. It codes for CASSKAGGRDGEETQYF.

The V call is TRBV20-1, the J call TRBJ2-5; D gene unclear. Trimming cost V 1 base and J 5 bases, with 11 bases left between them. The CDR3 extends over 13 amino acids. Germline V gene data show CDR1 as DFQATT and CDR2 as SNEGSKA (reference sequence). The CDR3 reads CSARVPSFETQYF. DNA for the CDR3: TGCAGTGCTAGAGTCCCTAGTTTCGAGACCCAGTACTTC.

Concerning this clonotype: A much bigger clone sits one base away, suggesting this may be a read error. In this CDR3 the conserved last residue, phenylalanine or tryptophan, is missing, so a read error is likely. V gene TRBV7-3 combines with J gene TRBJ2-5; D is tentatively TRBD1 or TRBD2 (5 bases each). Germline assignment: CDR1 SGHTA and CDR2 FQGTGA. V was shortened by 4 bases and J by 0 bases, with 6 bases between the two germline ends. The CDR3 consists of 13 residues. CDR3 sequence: CASSSGHQETQYL. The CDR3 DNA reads TGTGCCAGCAGCTCGGGACACCAAGAGACCCAGTACCTC.

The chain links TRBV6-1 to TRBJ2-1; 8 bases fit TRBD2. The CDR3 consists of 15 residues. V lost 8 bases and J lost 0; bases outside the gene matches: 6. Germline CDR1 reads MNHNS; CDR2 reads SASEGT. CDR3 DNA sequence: TGTGCCAGCTCGGCGGGAGGAACCTCCTACAATGAGCAGTTCTTC. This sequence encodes CASSAGGTSYNEQFF.

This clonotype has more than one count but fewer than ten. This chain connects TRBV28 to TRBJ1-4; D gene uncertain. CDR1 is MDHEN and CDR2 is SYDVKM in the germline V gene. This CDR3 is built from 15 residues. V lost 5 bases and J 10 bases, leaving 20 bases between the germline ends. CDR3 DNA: TGTGCCAGCAGTCTCCCCGGGGAGCTCACCGGAAAACTGTTTTTT. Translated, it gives CASSLPGELTGKLFF.

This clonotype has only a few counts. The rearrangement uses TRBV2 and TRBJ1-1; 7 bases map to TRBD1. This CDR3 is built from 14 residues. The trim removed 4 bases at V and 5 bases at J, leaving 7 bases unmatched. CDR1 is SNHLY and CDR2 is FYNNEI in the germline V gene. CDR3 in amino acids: CASSGQGGMTEAFF. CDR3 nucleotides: TGTGCCAGCAGTGGTCAGGGGGGCATGACTGAAGCTTTCTTT.

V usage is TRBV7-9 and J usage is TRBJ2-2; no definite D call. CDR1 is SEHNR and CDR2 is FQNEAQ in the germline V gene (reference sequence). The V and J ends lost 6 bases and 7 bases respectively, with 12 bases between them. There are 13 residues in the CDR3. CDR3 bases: TGTGCCAGCAGATTCGATGGTGGCGGGGAGCTGTTTTTT. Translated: CASRFDGGGELFF.

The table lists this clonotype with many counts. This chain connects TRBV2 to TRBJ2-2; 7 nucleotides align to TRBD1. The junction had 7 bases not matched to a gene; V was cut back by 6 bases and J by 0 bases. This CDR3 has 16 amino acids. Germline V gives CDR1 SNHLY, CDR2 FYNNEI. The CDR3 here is CASSKRQGTNTGELFF. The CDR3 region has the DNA TGTGCCAGCAGCAAAAGACAGGGCACGAACACCGGGGAGCTGTTTTTT.

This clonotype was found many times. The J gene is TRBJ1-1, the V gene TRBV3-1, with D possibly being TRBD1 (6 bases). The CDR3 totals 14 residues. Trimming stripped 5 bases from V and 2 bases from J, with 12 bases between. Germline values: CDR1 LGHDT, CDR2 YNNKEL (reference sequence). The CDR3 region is CASSSRGANTEAFF. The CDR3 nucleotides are TGTGCCAGCAGCTCACGGGGGGCTAACACTGAAGCTTTCTTT.

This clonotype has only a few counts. As DNA, the CDR3 is TGCGCCAGCAGCCAAGTGCCGGGGAACTATGGCTACACCTTC. Translating gives CASSQVPGNYGYTF. The chain couples TRBV4-1 to TRBJ1-2; D is unresolved. The CDR3 covers 14 residues. Per the germline V gene, CDR1 is MGHRA and CDR2 is YSYEKL. The V gene lost 1 base and the J gene lost 2 bases, with 8 bases spanning the gap.

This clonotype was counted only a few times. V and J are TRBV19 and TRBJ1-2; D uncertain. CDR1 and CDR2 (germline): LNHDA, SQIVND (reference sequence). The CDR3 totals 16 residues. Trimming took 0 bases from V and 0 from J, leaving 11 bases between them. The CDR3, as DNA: TGTGCCAGTAGTATAGAGGGCGGAGCAGCTAACTATGGCTACACCTTC. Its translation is CASSIEGGAANYGYTF.

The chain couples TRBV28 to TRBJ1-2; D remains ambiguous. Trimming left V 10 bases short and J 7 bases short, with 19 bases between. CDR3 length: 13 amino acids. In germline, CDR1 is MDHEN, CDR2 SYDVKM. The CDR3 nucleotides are TGTGCCACCTGGGGTTCGGTTTCGGGTGGCTACACCTTC. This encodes CATWGSVSGGYTF.